The clone carrying this T cell receptor (beta chain) was found a few times. CDR1 is SGHKS, CDR2 YYEKEE, per germline (reference sequence). V was trimmed by 4 bases and J by 1 base, leaving 15 bases between them. The CDR3 runs to 16 residues. The TCR beta CDR3 regions underwent amplification using RNA transcripts as the source. A set of HTBI primers served as the primers for a first-round RT-PCR of the TCR CDR3. TCRdb reprocessed the multiplex PCR reads with MiXCR, giving one entry per CDR3 protein. The sample carries over 700,000 distinct CDR3 sequences, 38% recorded once. This record belongs to a study of T cells in Graves' hyperthyroidism and ophthalmopathy. Study-wide context: The authors collected peripheral blood at initial diagnosis, before any treatment.

The hyperthyroidism patients had all been newly diagnosed, and their disease duration was under 2 months. Their ages ranged from 18 to 65 years. Uncontrolled infections, other autoimmune diseases, pregnancy or lactation led to exclusion of patients. The V and J genes are TRBV5-5 and TRBJ1-5; D uncertain. The source is a man aged 18 to 35 with Graves' hyperthyroidism. Input material: blood. The DNA of the CDR3 is TGTGCCAGCAGCCACCAGTCCACGCCAAGCAATCAGCCCCAGCATTTT. Its translation is CASSHQSTPSNQPQHF.